The rows below give T cell receptor beta chains drawn from one sample of a study of blood T cell repertoires in COVID-19. Clones were sequenced by immunoSEQ multiplex PCR, and TCRdb holds only the in-frame ones, with some missing. The sample has 300,000 to 350,000 clones, around 90% seen once. Sequenced sample: peripheral blood. The receptors come from a woman younger than 30 who had recovered from COVID-19. Each CDR3 is given with its conserved first and last residue. The order of the fields is clone size, D gene, J gene, V gene, CDR3 protein, CDR3 DNA. The D gene is left open where the match is weak. Clone size, where shown, is once, few, many, or a class for clones that have expanded.

>.|.|TRBJ2-1|TRBV2
CASSGGAGYEFF
TGTGCCAGCAGTGGGGGAGCTGGGTATGAGTTCTTC
>.|.|TRBJ2-1|TRBV9
CASRDIQGNNEQFF
TGTGCCAGCAGAGATATACAGGGAAACAATGAGCAGTTCTTC
>.|.|TRBJ2-5|TRBV4-3
CASSRRIGLQETQYF
TGCGCCAGCAGCCGGAGGATTGGACTACAAGAGACCCAGTACTTC
>.|.|TRBJ1-1|TRBV7-6
CASSTGQKTEAFF
TGTGCCAGCAGCACCGGACAGAAGACTGAAGCTTTCTTT
>.|TRBD2|TRBJ2-3|TRBV6-4
CASSRTTSGTDTQYF
TGTGCCAGCAGCCGAACTACTAGCGGCACAGATACGCAGTATTTT
>.|.|TRBJ1-2|TRBV6-1
CASSESVGGGYTF
TGTGCCAGCAGTGAATCAGTAGGAGGTGGCTACACCTTC
>.|TRBD2|TRBJ2-1|TRBV5-4
CASRGGDGNEQFF
TGTGCCAGCAGGGGGGGGGACGGCAATGAGCAGTTCTTC
>once|TRBD1|TRBJ1-5|TRBV19
CASRPRGQVNQPQHF
TGTGCCAGTAGACCGAGAGGACAGGTAAATCAGCCCCAGCATTTT
>.|TRBD1|TRBJ1-5|TRBV27
CASRTGNSNQPQHF
TGTGCCAGCAGGACAGGGAACAGCAATCAGCCCCAGCATTTT
>.|TRBD1|TRBJ2-5|TRBV6-5
CASSLLGQGGRETQYF
TGTGCCAGCAGTTTATTGGGACAGGGAGGTCGGGAGACCCAGTACTTC
>.|TRBD1|TRBJ1-1|TRBV5-5
CASSLVGTGGKAFF
TGTGCCAGCAGCTTGGTCGGGACAGGGGGAAAAGCTTTCTTT
>.|.|TRBJ2-1|TRBV11-2
CASSLEYGVSSYNEQFF
TGTGCCAGCAGCTTAGAATACGGGGTTAGCTCCTACAATGAGCAGTTCTTC
>.|.|TRBJ1-3|TRBV14
CASSRGGNTIYF
TGTGCCAGCAGCCGGGGCGGAAACACCATATATTTT
>.|.|TRBJ1-2|TRBV4-3
CASSQDSTGGGYTF
TGCGCCAGCAGCCAAGATTCGACAGGAGGTGGCTACACCTTC
>.|TRBD2|TRBJ2-1|TRBV29-1
CSAGSGSGNEQFF
TGCAGCGCGGGTAGCGGGAGTGGGAATGAGCAGTTCTTC
>.|TRBD1|TRBJ1-5|TRBV2
CASSGDGTDNSNQPQHF
TGTGCCAGCAGTGGCGACGGGACAGACAATAGCAATCAGCCCCAGCATTTT
>.|.|TRBJ1-5|TRBV7-2
CASSLKGLNQPQHF
TGTGCCAGCAGCTTAAAGGGGCTAAATCAGCCCCAGCATTTT
>few|.|TRBJ1-2|TRBV5-4
CASSLWMLQGYGYTF
TGTGCCAGCAGCTTGTGGATGCTTCAGGGCTATGGCTACACCTTC
>.|TRBD1|TRBJ1-2|TRBV5-4
CASSSTGQYGYTF
TGTGCCAGCAGCTCTACGGGACAGTATGGCTACACCTTC
>.|TRBD2|TRBJ2-1|TRBV24-1
CATSDHSGSSYNEQFF
TGTGCCACCAGTGATCATAGCGGGAGCTCCTACAATGAGCAGTTCTTC